The 23 T cell receptor beta chains below come from one sample, sequenced in a study of T cells after yellow fever vaccination. TCRdb itself ran the 5' RACE reads through MiXCR, one entry per CDR3 protein. This sample carries hundreds of thousands of distinct CDR3 sequences, around 17% of them seen once, and the ten largest clones take about 18%. The source material was PBMCs, sampled roughly 5 days after the first yellow fever vaccination. The receptors stem from a man younger than 35 who received the YFV17D yellow fever vaccine.

CDR3 sequence reads: CAIQASTGNTIYF. The CDR3 coding sequence is TGTGCCATCCAGGCCAGTACTGGAAACACCATATATTTT. This chain connects TRBV25-1 to TRBJ1-3, with D hard to call. This CDR3 has 13 amino acids. V was shortened by 10 bases and J by 2 bases, with 12 bases between the two germline ends. Germline V gene lookup returns CDR1 MGHDK and CDR2 SYGVNS.

This clonotype was seen a handful of times. The chain links TRBV7-3 to TRBJ2-2, with 8 bases lining up with TRBD1. This CDR3 comprises 17 residues. Per the germline V gene, CDR1 is SGHTA and CDR2 is FQGTGA. Unmatched junction bases numbered 8, after V lost 5 bases and J lost 0 bases. This CDR3 is CASSTNPGQANTGELFF. The CDR3 DNA follows: TGTGCCAGCAGCACCAACCCGGGACAGGCGAACACCGGGGAGCTGTTTTTT.

The J gene is TRBJ2-5, the V gene TRBV4-1, with 7 bases lining up with TRBD1. The CDR3 has 17 residues. Germline CDR1 is MGHRA and CDR2 is YSYEKL. The trim removed 0 bases at V and 2 bases at J, leaving 9 bases unmatched. In DNA form, the CDR3 reads TGCGCCAGCAGCCAAGAAACCGGGACAGAGAAGCAAGAGACCCAGTACTTC. Its translation is CASSQETGTEKQETQYF.

The CDR3 coding sequence is TGTGCCAGCTCTAACCCCGGGACAGGGGCCAATGAGCAGTTCTTC. This gives the protein CASSNPGTGANEQFF. V usage is TRBV18 and J usage is TRBJ2-1; the match to TRBD1 covers 10 bases. This CDR3 has 15 amino acids. Germline V lookup: CDR1 KGHSH, CDR2 LQKENI. V shed 6 bases, J shed 6 bases, and the junction held 8 bases outside the gene matches.

The CDR3 is CASSLSAATGAEETQYF. CDR3 DNA sequence: TGTGCCAGCAGCTTATCTGCGGCGACGGGGGCTGAAGAGACCCAGTACTTC. The chain has TRBV7-6 and TRBJ2-5, with D possibly called TRBD1 or TRBD2 (6 bases each). Germline lookup yields CDR1 SGHVS and CDR2 FNYEAQ. This CDR3 is built from 17 residues. V shed 2 bases and J shed 3 bases, with 19 bases lying between them.

This clonotype was counted a few times. The V gene is TRBV7-9, the J gene TRBJ2-5; perhaps TRBD1 as D (6 bases). The CDR3 is 14 residues long. V lost 2 bases and J 5 bases, leaving 12 bases between the germline ends. CDR1 and CDR2 (germline): SEHNR, FQNEAQ (reference sequence). The CDR3 loop is CASSLLQGRETQYF. In DNA form, the CDR3 reads TGTGCCAGCAGCTTACTACAGGGAAGGGAGACCCAGTACTTC.

The chain is built from TRBV5-6 and TRBJ2-3, with 7 bases matching TRBD1. The CDR3 extends over 14 amino acids. With 1 base clipped from V and 5 bases from J, the junction kept 4 bases outside the gene matches. Germline V gene lookup returns CDR1 SGHDT and CDR2 YYEEEE. The CDR3 DNA sequence: TGTGCCAGCAGCTTGTTACAGGGGCAAGATACGCAGTATTTT. Translating it yields CASSLLQGQDTQYF.

CDR3 amino acids: CSAQRGQITDTQYF. The DNA for the CDR3 is TGCAGTGCCCAAAGGGGACAGATAACAGATACGCAGTATTTT. V is TRBV20-1 and J is TRBJ2-3; 7 positions match TRBD1. The germline V gene encodes CDR1 DFQATT and CDR2 SNEGSKA (reference sequence). The ends lost 6 bases at V and 3 bases at J; junction bases unmatched: 9. This CDR3 spans 14 amino acids.

The chain employs TRBV4-3 and TRBJ2-3; D is ambiguous. The CDR3 has 14 amino acids. V lost 0 bases and J 8 bases, leaving 12 bases between the germline ends. Germline V gene data show CDR1 as LGHNA and CDR2 as YSLEER. CDR3 sequence (DNA): TGCGCCAGCAGCCAAGAGGTTCAGCAAGGTACGCAGTATTTT. Translated, it gives CASSQEVQQGTQYF.

The chain employs TRBV6-5 and TRBJ2-5, with D perhaps TRBD1 or TRBD2 (6 bases each). V lost 4 bases and J lost 2, with 14 bases in between. In germline, CDR1 is MNHEY, CDR2 SVGAGI. CDR3 size: 15 residues. The CDR3 sequence is CASSFVGGRQETQYF. In nucleotides, the CDR3 is TGTGCCAGCAGTTTCGTGGGGGGCAGGCAAGAGACCCAGTACTTC.

Only a few counts were recorded for this clonotype. This rearrangement joins TRBV12-3 or TRBV12-4 to TRBJ2-4; D may correspond to TRBD1 or TRBD2 (6 bases each). This CDR3 region has 12 residues. The V end was cut by 4 bases, the J end by 9 bases, with 10 bases between. In DNA form, the CDR3 reads TGTGCCAGCAGTTCGGGGGCTGGCATTCAGTACTTC. This gives the protein CASSSGAGIQYF.

V is TRBV15 and J is TRBJ2-2; no definite D call. Trimming removed 5 bases from V and 0 bases from J, with 16 bases in between. From germline, CDR1 is LNHNV and CDR2 YYDKDF (reference sequence). The CDR3 loop spans 17 amino acids. CDR3 amino acids: CATSEPLGLTNTGELFF. DNA of the CDR3: TGTGCCACCAGCGAGCCCCTTGGGCTAACGAACACCGGGGAGCTGTTTTTT.

This clonotype has a count of ten or more. The chain has TRBV4-2 and TRBJ2-2; D remains ambiguous. The V gene's germline CDR1 is LGHNA and CDR2 YNFKEQ. Trimming removed 3 bases from V and 6 bases from J, with 8 bases in between. The CDR3 covers 13 residues. DNA of the CDR3: TGTGCCAGCAGCCAGGTTTCGGCCGGGGAGCTGTTTTTT. It specifies CASSQVSAGELFF.

This clonotype was recorded a few times. In DNA form, the CDR3 reads TGCAGTGCTAGCCACTTTCTGAGGGTGGGCGCTGAAGCTTTCTTT. It yields the protein CSASHFLRVGAEAFF. This chain connects TRBV20-1 to TRBJ1-1; D is unresolved. CDR1 DFQATT and CDR2 SNEGSKA come from the germline V gene (reference sequence). Trimming took off 3 bases at V and 6 bases at J, with 20 bases between the two ends. The CDR3 runs to 15 residues.

In this sample, this clonotype turned up many times. The chain has TRBV7-2 and TRBJ2-5; 8 bases are a match to TRBD1. Unmatched junction bases numbered 5, after V lost 1 base and J lost 4 bases. Germline V gene data show CDR1 as SGHTA and CDR2 as FQGNSA. The CDR3 covers 15 residues. The CDR3 loop is CASSLDRGTGETQYF. The CDR3 region has the DNA TGTGCCAGCAGCTTAGACAGGGGGACCGGAGAGACCCAGTACTTC. Variable domain in full (rest from reference TRBV7-2 and TRBJ2-5): GAGVSQSPSNKVTEKGKDVELRCDPISGHTALYWYRQSLGQGLEFLIYFQGNSAPDKSGLPSDRFSAERTGGSVSTLTIQRTQQEDSAVYLCASSLDRGTGETQYFGPGTRLLVL.

The V call is TRBV2, the J call TRBJ1-1; D unresolved. This CDR3 is 13 amino acids long. Trimming took 2 bases from V and 0 from J, leaving 4 bases between them. In germline, CDR1 is SNHLY, CDR2 FYNNEI. The CDR3 DNA reads as TGTGCCAGCAGTGAACAGTTGAACACTGAAGCTTTCTTT. It yields the protein CASSEQLNTEAFF.

There are many counts of this clonotype. V and J are TRBV5-1 and TRBJ1-1; TRBD1 matches at 8 bases. CDR1 SGHRS and CDR2 YFSETQ come from the germline V gene. The CDR3 has 14 amino acids. With V trimmed by 1 base and J by 5 bases, 4 bases remained unmatched. In DNA form, the CDR3 reads TGCGCCAGCAGCTTGAGGACAGGGAGGACTGAAGCTTTCTTT. As protein: CASSLRTGRTEAFF.

The rearrangement joins TRBV4-1 to TRBJ2-1, with TRBD1 matching over 8 bases. The germline V gene encodes CDR1 MGHRA and CDR2 YSYEKL. V was clipped by 5 bases and J by 8 bases; unmatched bases: 8. The CDR3 is made up of 14 amino acids. The CDR3 DNA sequence: TGCGCCAGCAGCAGACAGGACAGGGCCGATGAGCAGTTCTTC. It specifies CASSRQDRADEQFF.

The chain carries TRBV27 and TRBJ2-1; D call uncertain. Germline V gene lookup returns CDR1 MNHEY and CDR2 SMNVEV (reference sequence). With 2 bases removed from V and 7 bases from J, the gap between germline ends came to 6 bases. This CDR3 has 12 residues. The CDR3 DNA follows: TGTGCCAGCAGTTTAGGCTGGAATGAGCAGTTCTTC. Protein product: CASSLGWNEQFF.

This clonotype has only a few counts. This sequence joins TRBV12-3 or TRBV12-4 and TRBJ1-6, with D hard to call. Trimming pared 5 bases from V and 10 bases from J, leaving 18 bases between. The CDR3 contains 15 residues. CDR3 sequence reads: CASSRREVNSSPLHF. CDR3 sequence (DNA): TGTGCCAGCAGTCGAAGGGAGGTCAACTCCTCACCCCTCCACTTT.

This clonotype has only a few counts. The rearrangement joins TRBV12-3 or TRBV12-4 to TRBJ2-1; possible D gene TRBD2, 7 bases. CDR3 length: 15 amino acids. Trimming pared 7 bases from V and 9 bases from J, leaving 22 bases between. For the CDR3, the DNA is TGTGCCAGCACCCTCGAGGGGGGGCTAGGTATTGAGCAGTTCTTC. Protein sequence: CASTLEGGLGIEQFF.

This clonotype was seen a few times. This sequence joins TRBV6-1 and TRBJ2-3, with TRBD1 identical over 7 bases. CDR1 and CDR2 (germline): MNHNS, SASEGT. With V trimmed by 5 bases and J by 5 bases, 7 bases remained unmatched. CDR3 length: 14 residues. Here the CDR3 DNA reads TGTGCCAGCAGTCGGACAGGAACGGGAGATACGCAGTATTTT. It specifies CASSRTGTGDTQYF.

This rearrangement joins TRBV6-1 to TRBJ1-6; unclear D gene. Germline loops: CDR1 MNHNS, CDR2 SASEGT. V was cut by 8 bases and J by 8 bases, with 16 bases left in between. CDR3 size: 14 residues. CDR3 sequence reads: CASGSPVRDSPLHF. CDR3 nucleotides: TGTGCCAGCGGGAGCCCAGTTAGGGATTCACCCCTCCACTTT.